This T cell receptor (beta chain) comes out of a study of immune heterogeneity within non-small cell lung tumors. In its sample, this clonotype was seen many times. TCR beta CDR3 amplification used multiplex PCR with 32 V and 13 J primers. MiXCR, applied by TCRdb to the multiplex PCR reads, yields one record per CDR3 protein. The profile shows over 10,000 distinct CDR3 sequences, around a quarter of them singletons. This CDR3 contains 15 residues. Germline V gene lookup returns CDR1 MNHNY and CDR2 SVGAGI (reference sequence). After removal of 2 bases from V and 5 bases from J, the junction contained 8 bases not matched to a gene. At about 600 ng per sample, bulk tumor genomic DNA provided the template. Each primary tumor yielded several biopsies, collected far apart from one another at surgery. Patients went through curative surgery, and their non-small cell lung cancer was untreated and newly diagnosed. Those donating were patients (newly diagnosed with non-small cell lung cancer) who were having surgery with curative intent.

The chain joins TRBV6-6 to TRBJ1-1; 7 nucleotides align to TRBD1. This receptor was taken from a man aged 50-60 years with non-small cell lung cancer. Material for sequencing was lung tumor tissue. The CDR3: CASSYPGQERTEAFF. As DNA, the CDR3 is TGTGCCAGCAGTTACCCTGGACAGGAGAGGACTGAAGCTTTCTTT.